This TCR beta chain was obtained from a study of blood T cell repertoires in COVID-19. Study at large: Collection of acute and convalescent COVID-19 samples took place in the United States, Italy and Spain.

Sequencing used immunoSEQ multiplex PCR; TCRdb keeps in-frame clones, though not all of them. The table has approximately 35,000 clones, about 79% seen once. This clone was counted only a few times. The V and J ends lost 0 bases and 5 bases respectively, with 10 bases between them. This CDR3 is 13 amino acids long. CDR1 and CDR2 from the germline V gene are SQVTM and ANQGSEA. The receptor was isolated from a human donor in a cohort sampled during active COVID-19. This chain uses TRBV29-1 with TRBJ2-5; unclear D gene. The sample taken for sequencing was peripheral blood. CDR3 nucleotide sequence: TGCAGCGTTGAAGACAGGTTTTTGGAGACCCAGTACTTC. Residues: CSVEDRFLETQYF.